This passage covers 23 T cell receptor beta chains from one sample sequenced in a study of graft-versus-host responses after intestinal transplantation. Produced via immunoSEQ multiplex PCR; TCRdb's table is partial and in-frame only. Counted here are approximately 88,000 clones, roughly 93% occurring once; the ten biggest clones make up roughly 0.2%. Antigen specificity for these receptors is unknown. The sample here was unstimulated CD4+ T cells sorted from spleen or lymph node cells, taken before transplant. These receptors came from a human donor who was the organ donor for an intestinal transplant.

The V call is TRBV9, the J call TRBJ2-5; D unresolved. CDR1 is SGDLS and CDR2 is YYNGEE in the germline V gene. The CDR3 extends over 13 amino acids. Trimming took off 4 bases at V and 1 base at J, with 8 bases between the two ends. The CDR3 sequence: CASSFDFQETQYF. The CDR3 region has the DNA TGTGCCAGCAGCTTCGACTTCCAAGAGACCCAGTACTTC.

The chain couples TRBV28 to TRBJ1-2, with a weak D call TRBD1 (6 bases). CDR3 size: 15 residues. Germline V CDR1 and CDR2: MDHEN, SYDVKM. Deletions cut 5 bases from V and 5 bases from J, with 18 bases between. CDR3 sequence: CASSGIGGGVYGYTF. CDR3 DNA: TGTGCCAGCAGTGGCATAGGCGGGGGCGTGTATGGCTACACCTTC.

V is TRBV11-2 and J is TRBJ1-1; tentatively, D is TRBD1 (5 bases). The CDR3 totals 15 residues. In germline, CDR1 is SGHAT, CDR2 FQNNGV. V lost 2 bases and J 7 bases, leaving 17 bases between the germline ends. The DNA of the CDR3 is TGTGCCAGCAGCTTATCCTATCAGGGACGGAGTGAAGCTTTCTTT. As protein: CASSLSYQGRSEAFF.

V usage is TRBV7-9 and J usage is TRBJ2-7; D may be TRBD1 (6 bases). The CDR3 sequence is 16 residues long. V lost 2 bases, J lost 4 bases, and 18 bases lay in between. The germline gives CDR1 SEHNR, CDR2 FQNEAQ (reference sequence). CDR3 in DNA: TGTGCCAGCAGCTTAATGACCCCTGGACAGCCATACGAGCAGTACTTC. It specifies CASSLMTPGQPYEQYF.

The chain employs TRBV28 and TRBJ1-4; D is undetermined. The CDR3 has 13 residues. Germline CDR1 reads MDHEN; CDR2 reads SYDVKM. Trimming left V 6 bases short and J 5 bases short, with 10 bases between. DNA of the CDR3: TGTGCCAGCAGATCCCGGGAGAATGAAAAACTGTTTTTT. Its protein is CASRSRENEKLFF.

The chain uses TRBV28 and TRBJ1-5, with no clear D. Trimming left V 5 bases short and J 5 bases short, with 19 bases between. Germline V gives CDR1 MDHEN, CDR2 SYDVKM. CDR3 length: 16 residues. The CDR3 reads CASSTGTFYLDQPQHF. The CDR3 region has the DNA TGTGCCAGCAGTACTGGAACCTTCTATCTAGATCAGCCCCAGCATTTT.

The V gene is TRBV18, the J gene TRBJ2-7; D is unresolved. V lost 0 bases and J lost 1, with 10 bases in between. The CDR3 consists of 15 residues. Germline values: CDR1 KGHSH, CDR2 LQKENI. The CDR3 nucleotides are TGTGCCAGCTCACCACCTGCGATCGGATCCTACGAGCAGTACTTC. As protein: CASSPPAIGSYEQYF.

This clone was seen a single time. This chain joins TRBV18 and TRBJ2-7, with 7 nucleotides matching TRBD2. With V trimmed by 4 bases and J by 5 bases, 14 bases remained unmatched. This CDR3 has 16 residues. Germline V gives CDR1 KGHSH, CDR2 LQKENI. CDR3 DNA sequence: TGTGCCAGCTCACTTCTCAGGAGTAGCGGGCCCCACGAGCAGTACTTC. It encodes CASSLLRSSGPHEQYF.

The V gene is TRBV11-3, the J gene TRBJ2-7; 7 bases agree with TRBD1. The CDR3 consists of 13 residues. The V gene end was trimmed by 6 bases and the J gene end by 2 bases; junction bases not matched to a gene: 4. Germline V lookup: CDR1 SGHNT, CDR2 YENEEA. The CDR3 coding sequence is TGTGCCAGCAGGCCTACAGGGGCCTACGAGCAGTACTTC. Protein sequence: CASRPTGAYEQYF.

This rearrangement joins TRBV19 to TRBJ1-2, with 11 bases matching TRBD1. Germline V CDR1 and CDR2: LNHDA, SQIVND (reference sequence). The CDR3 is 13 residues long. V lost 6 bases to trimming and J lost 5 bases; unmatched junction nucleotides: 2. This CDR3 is CASSRDRGYGYTF. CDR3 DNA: TGTGCCAGTAGCCGGGACAGGGGGTATGGCTACACCTTC.

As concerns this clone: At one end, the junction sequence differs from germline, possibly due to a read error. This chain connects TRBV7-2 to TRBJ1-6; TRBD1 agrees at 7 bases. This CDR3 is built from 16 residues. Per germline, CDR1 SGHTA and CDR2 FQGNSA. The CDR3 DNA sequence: TGTGCCAGCAGCCCAAGACAGGGCCCCTATGATTCACCCCTCCACTTT. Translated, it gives CASSPRQGPYDSPLHF.

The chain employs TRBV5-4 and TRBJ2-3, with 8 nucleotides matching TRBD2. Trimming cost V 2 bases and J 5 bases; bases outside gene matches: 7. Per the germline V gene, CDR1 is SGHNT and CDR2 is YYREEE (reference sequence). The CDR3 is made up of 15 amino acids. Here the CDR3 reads CASSFNGGAVDTQYF. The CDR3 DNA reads TGTGCCAGCAGCTTCAACGGGGGGGCGGTAGATACGCAGTATTTT.

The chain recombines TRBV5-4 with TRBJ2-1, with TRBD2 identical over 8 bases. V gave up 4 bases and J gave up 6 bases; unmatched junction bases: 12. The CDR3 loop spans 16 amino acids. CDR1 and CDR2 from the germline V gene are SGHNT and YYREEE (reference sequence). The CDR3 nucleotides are TGTGCCAGCAGCCAAAAGGTAGCGGGATCTGGCAATGAGCAGTTCTTC. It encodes CASSQKVAGSGNEQFF. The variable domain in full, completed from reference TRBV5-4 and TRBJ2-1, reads ETGVTQSPTHLIKTRGQQVTLRCSSQSGHNTVSWYQQALGQGPQFIFQYYREEENGRGNFPPRFSGLQFPNYSSELNVNALELDDSALYLCASSQKVAGSGNEQFFGPGTRLTVL.

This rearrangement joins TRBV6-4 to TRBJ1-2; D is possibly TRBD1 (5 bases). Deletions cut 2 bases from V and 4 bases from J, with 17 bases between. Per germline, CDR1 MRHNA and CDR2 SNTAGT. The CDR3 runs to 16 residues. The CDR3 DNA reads TGTGCCAGCAGTGACGAGACAGACTACTCTTTCTATGGCTACACCTTC. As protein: CASSDETDYSFYGYTF.

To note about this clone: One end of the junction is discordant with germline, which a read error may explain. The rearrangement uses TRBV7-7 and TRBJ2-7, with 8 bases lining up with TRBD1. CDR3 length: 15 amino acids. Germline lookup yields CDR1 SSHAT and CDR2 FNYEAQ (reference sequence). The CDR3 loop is CASSLGQGEAYEQYF. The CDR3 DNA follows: TGTGCTAGCAGCCTTGGACAGGGTGAAGCCTACGAGCAGTACTTC.

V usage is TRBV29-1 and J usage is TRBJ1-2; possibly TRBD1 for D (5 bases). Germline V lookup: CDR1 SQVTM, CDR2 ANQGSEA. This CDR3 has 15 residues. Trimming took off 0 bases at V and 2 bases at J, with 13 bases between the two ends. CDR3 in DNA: TGCAGCGTTGAAGAGTCGTTTCCAGGGAACTATGGCTACACCTTC. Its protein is CSVEESFPGNYGYTF. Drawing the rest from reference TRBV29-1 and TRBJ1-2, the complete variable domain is SAVISQKPSRDICQRGTSLTIQCQVDSQVTMMFWYRQQPGQSLTLIATANQGSEATYESGFVIDKFPISRPNLTFSTLTVSNMSPEDSSIYLCSVEESFPGNYGYTFGSGTRLTVV.

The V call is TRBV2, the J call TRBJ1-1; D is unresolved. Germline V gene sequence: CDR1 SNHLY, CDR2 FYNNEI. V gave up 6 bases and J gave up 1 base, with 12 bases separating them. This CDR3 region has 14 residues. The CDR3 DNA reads TGTGCCAGCAGACCATATGATGGGAACACTGAAGCTTTCTTT. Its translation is CASRPYDGNTEAFF. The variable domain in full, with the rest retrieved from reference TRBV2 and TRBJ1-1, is EPEVTQTPSHQVTQMGQEVILRCVPISNHLYFYWYRQILGQKVEFLVSFYNNEISEKSEIFDDQFSVERPDGSNFTLKIRSTKLEDSAMYFCASRPYDGNTEAFFGQGTRLTVV.

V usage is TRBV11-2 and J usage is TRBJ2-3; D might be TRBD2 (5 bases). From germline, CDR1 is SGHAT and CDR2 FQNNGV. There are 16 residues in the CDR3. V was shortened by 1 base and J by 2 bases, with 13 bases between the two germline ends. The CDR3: CASSLGPKGVTDTQYF. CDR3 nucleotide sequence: TGTGCCAGCAGCTTAGGCCCAAAGGGAGTCACAGATACGCAGTATTTT.

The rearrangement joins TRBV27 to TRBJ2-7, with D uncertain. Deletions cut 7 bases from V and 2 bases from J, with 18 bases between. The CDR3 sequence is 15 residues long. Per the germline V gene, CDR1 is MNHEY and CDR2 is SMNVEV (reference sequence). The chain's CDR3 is CASKVNIELPYEQYF. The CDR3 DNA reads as TGTGCCAGCAAGGTAAACATCGAACTTCCCTACGAGCAGTACTTC.

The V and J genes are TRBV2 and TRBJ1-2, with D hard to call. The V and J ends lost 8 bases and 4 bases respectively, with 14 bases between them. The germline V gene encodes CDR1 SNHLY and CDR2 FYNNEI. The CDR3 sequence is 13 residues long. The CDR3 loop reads CASGPGPGYGYTF. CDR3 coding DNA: TGTGCCAGCGGACCCGGTCCGGGCTATGGCTACACCTTC.

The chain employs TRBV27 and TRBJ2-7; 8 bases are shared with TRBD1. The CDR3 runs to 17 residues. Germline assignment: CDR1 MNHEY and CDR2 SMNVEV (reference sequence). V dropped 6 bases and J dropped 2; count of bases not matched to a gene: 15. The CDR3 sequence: CASRTMTGARKTYEQYF. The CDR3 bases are TGTGCCAGCAGGACGATGACAGGGGCGAGAAAGACCTACGAGCAGTACTTC.

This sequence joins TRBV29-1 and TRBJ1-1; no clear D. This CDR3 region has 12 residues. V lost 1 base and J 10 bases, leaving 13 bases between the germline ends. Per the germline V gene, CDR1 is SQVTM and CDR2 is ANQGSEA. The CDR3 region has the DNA TGCAGCGTTGAAGCGTCGGACGGTGTAGCTTTCTTT. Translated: CSVEASDGVAFF.

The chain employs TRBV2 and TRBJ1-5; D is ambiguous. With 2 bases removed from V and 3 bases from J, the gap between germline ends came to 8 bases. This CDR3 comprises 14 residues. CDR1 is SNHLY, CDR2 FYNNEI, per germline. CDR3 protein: CASSEMEVNQPQHF. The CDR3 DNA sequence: TGTGCCAGCAGTGAAATGGAAGTCAATCAGCCCCAGCATTTT.